These T cell receptor beta chains were read from a single sample in a study of CD8+ T cells in alopecia areata. Libraries were prepared by immunoSEQ multiplex PCR; TCRdb keeps only in-frame clonotypes and omits some of them. The sample includes about 97,000 clones, 41% of them seen just once. Sequencing input: CD4+ T cells sorted from blood. The receptors here all came from a human donor with alopecia areata. The CDR3 runs from the conserved cysteine through the conserved F or W. Each record gives: CDR3 protein, CDR3 DNA, V gene, D gene, J gene, clone size. The D gene is left open where the match is weak. A row's size may be missing; if present it is once, few, many or a size class.

CASSFPPGRGGRWELFF TGTGCCAGCAGTTTCCCCCCGGGGCGGGGGGGCCGTTGGGAGCTGTTTTTT TRBV27 TRBD2 TRBJ2-2 NA
CASSPNRQSANYGYTF TGTGCCAGCTCACCAAATAGACAGTCAGCTAACTATGGCTACACCTTC TRBV18 NA TRBJ1-2 few
CASSRSTGGEAFF TGTGCCAGCAGTCGATCGACAGGGGGCGAAGCTTTCTTT TRBV27 TRBD1 TRBJ1-1 NA
CAWSVVRDRGNYGYTF TGTGCCTGGAGTGTGGTGAGGGACAGGGGGAACTATGGCTACACCTTC TRBV30 TRBD1 TRBJ1-2 NA
CASSYDRAYNEQFF TGTGCCAGCAGCTACGACAGGGCCTACAATGAGCAGTTCTTC TRBV2 TRBD1 TRBJ2-1 few
CASSLEGANTGELFF TGCGCCAGCAGCTTAGAAGGGGCGAACACCGGGGAGCTGTTTTTT TRBV5-1 NA TRBJ2-2 NA
CASSLQGTDTQYF TGTGCCAGCAGTTTGCAGGGAACAGATACGCAGTATTTT TRBV28 NA TRBJ2-3 NA
CSVEEGPWASGSYEQYF TGCAGCGTTGAAGAGGGCCCGTGGGCTAGCGGGAGTTACGAGCAGTACTTC TRBV29-1 TRBD2 TRBJ2-7 NA
CASSSEAGNTEAFF TGTGCCAGCAGCTCAGAGGCAGGGAACACTGAAGCTTTCTTT TRBV7-9 NA TRBJ1-1 few
CASSLGRDRDAFF TGTGCCAGCAGCTTAGGCCGGGACAGAGATGCTTTCTTT TRBV7-2 TRBD1 TRBJ1-1 few
CSASPGYEQYF TGCAGTGCTAGTCCAGGCTACGAGCAGTACTTC TRBV20-1 NA TRBJ2-7 few
CASSFVGDTEAFF TGTGCCAGCAGCTTTGTTGGGGACACTGAAGCTTTCTTT TRBV7-9 NA TRBJ1-1 NA
CSVDFRLAGVVWAYEQYF TGCAGCGTTGATTTCCGTCTAGCGGGAGTGGTTTGGGCCTACGAGCAGTACTTC TRBV29-1 TRBD2 TRBJ2-7 few
CASSHLQRPVTTDTQYF TGCGCCAGCAGTCATCTACAGCGCCCAGTTACCACAGATACGCAGTATTTT TRBV23-1 NA TRBJ2-3 NA
CASSPGFSGGPVNQPQHF TGTGCCAGCAGCCCCGGTTTTTCGGGCGGTCCAGTCAATCAGCCCCAGCATTTT TRBV7-2 NA TRBJ1-5 few
CASRLRDSYEQYF TGTGCCAGCAGGCTGCGGGACAGCTACGAGCAGTACTTC TRBV6-5 NA TRBJ2-7 many
CSVARGESYTF TGCAGCGTTGCCAGGGGTGAAAGCTACACCTTC TRBV29-1 NA TRBJ1-2 few
CASSWGSSTDTQYF TGCGCCAGCAGCTGGGGTTCATCCACAGATACGCAGTATTTT TRBV5-1 NA TRBJ2-3 NA
CSVTGEGREQYF TGCAGCGTAACCGGGGAGGGGCGCGAGCAGTACTTC TRBV29-1 TRBD2 TRBJ2-7 NA
CACDIYNEQFF TGTGCCTGCGACATATACAATGAGCAGTTCTTC TRBV30 NA TRBJ2-1 once
CAWTQRARTVTYEQYF TGTGCCTGGACGCAGAGAGCCCGGACAGTGACCTACGAGCAGTACTTC TRBV30 NA TRBJ2-7 NA
CASSLTGVAEQFF TGTGCCAGCAGCTTAACGGGGGTTGCTGAGCAGTTCTTC TRBV7-9 NA TRBJ2-1 many
CASSLGRTGPYEQYF TGCGCCAGCAGTTTGGGCCGGACAGGTCCCTACGAGCAGTACTTC TRBV5-1 TRBD1 TRBJ2-7 NA
CASSLAVSSYNEQFF TGCGCCAGCAGCTTGGCGGTGTCCTCCTACAATGAGCAGTTCTTC TRBV5-1 NA TRBJ2-1 NA
CASSFPLGTQYF TGTGCCAGCAGCTTCCCACTTGGGACCCAGTACTTC TRBV5-4 NA TRBJ2-5 NA
CASSHYNEQFF TGTGCCAGCAGCCATTACAATGAGCAGTTCTTC TRBV14 NA TRBJ2-1 NA
CASSPTSGQETQYF TGTGCCAGCTCACCGACTAGCGGGCAAGAGACCCAGTACTTC TRBV18 TRBD2 TRBJ2-5 few
CASSPLPATSGDVRLEQYF TGTGCCAGCTCCCCACTCCCCGCGACTAGCGGGGATGTACGTTTGGAGCAGTACTTC TRBV18 TRBD2 TRBJ2-7 NA
CASSLYREQFF TGTGCCAGCAGCTTGTACCGGGAGCAGTTCTTC TRBV5-4 NA TRBJ2-1 NA
CSVDTFSYEQYF TGCAGCGTGGACACCTTCTCCTACGAGCAGTACTTC TRBV29-1 NA TRBJ2-7 NA
CASSFRQSTDTQYF TGTGCCAGCAGCTTCAGACAAAGCACAGATACGCAGTATTTT TRBV7-2 NA TRBJ2-3 NA
CASSQPDRDEQYF TGTGCCAGCAGCCAACCGGACAGGGACGAGCAGTACTTC TRBV4-2 TRBD1 TRBJ2-7 few
CASSIRASGGADETQYF TGTGCCAGCAGCATTCGGGCTAGCGGGGGGGCCGATGAGACCCAGTACTTC TRBV7-2 TRBD2 TRBJ2-5 NA
CASSPRGGGTGELFF TGTGCCAGCAGCCCCAGGGGTGGAGGCACCGGGGAGCTGTTTTTT TRBV7-2 NA TRBJ2-2 few
CASSLRWLGANVLTF TGTGCCAGCAGTTTACGGTGGCTCGGGGCCAACGTCCTGACTTTC TRBV27 NA TRBJ2-6 NA
CASSEATGAYSTDTQYF TGTGCCAGCAGTGAAGCGACAGGGGCGTATAGCACAGATACGCAGTATTTT TRBV25-1 TRBD1 TRBJ2-3 few
CSVTRDRGSGYTF TGCAGCGTAACTAGGGACAGGGGGTCTGGCTACACCTTC TRBV29-1 TRBD1 TRBJ1-2 NA
CASSPTTSANTGELFF TGTGCCAGCTCACCAACTACTAGCGCGAACACCGGGGAGCTGTTTTTT TRBV18 TRBD2 TRBJ2-2 few
CATYNEQFF TGCGCCACTTACAATGAGCAGTTCTTC TRBV23-1 NA TRBJ2-1 NA
CASSFSLQDRAWTYEQYF TGTGCCAGCAGTTTTAGTCTCCAGGACAGGGCTTGGACCTACGAGCAGTACTTC TRBV28 TRBD1 TRBJ2-7 few
CASSLAGSGYSTGELFF TGCGCCAGCAGCTTGGCCGGCTCCGGGTATAGCACCGGGGAGCTGTTTTTT TRBV5-1 NA TRBJ2-2 few
CASIAGGLYNEQFF TGTGCCAGCATAGCGGGGGGGCTATACAATGAGCAGTTCTTC TRBV28 TRBD2 TRBJ2-1 medium-sized
CASSLQETQYF TGCGCCAGCAGCTTACAAGAGACCCAGTACTTC TRBV5-1 NA TRBJ2-5 NA
CAWTRRSSGNTIYF TGTGCCTGGACCCGCAGAAGCTCTGGAAACACCATATATTTT TRBV30 NA TRBJ1-3 NA
CASRNAAAASSPLHF TGTGCCAGCAGAAACGCAGCGGCCGCCAGTTCACCCCTCCACTTT TRBV6-5 NA TRBJ1-6 few
CASSRDRPTEAFF TGTGCCAGCAGTAGGGACAGGCCCACTGAAGCTTTCTTT TRBV28 TRBD1 TRBJ1-1 many
CASSPPGLGVGETQYF TGTGCCAGCAGCCCACCGGGACTAGGCGTCGGGGAGACCCAGTACTTC TRBV4-2 TRBD2 TRBJ2-5 NA
CSVRGRLAKNIQYF TGCAGCGTTCGAGGGAGGCTAGCCAAAAACATTCAGTACTTC TRBV29-1 NA TRBJ2-4 few
CASSSRTVTYEQYF TGTGCCAGCAGCTCTCGGACAGTAACCTACGAGCAGTACTTC TRBV11-1 NA TRBJ2-7 few
CAWSELAGHKTDTQYF TGTGCCTGGAGTGAGCTAGCGGGACACAAGACAGATACGCAGTATTTT TRBV30 TRBD2 TRBJ2-3 NA
CASSLGKGSYEQYF TGTGCCAGCAGCTTAGGGAAGGGTTCCTACGAGCAGTACTTC TRBV7-9 NA TRBJ2-7 NA
CASSKGLVGGSEQFF TGTGCCAGCAGTAAGGGACTAGTAGGTGGTAGTGAGCAGTTCTTC TRBV28 TRBD2 TRBJ2-1 NA
CASSHPGHAKNQPQHF TGCGCCAGCAGTCACCCGGGACATGCAAAAAATCAGCCCCAGCATTTT TRBV23-1 NA TRBJ1-5 few
CSVATPQGGLGGYTF TGCAGCGTTGCTACACCACAGGGGGGCTTGGGAGGCTACACCTTC TRBV29-1 TRBD1 TRBJ1-2 few
CAWSSTAHLATNEKLFF TGTGCCTGGAGTTCGACAGCACACCTAGCAACTAATGAAAAACTGTTTTTT TRBV30 NA TRBJ1-4 NA
CASSLFRDTSYEQYF TGTGCCAGCAGTTTGTTCCGGGACACATCCTACGAGCAGTACTTC TRBV28 NA TRBJ2-7 NA
CASSLVGETQYF TGCGCCAGCAGCTTGGTTGGAGAGACCCAGTACTTC TRBV5-1 NA TRBJ2-5 NA
CSVGYNPWTSNTEAFF TGCAGCGTTGGATATAATCCATGGACATCTAACACTGAAGCTTTCTTT TRBV29-1 NA TRBJ1-1 few
CASSLGVSSYNSPLHF TGCGCCAGCAGCTTGGGTGTGAGCTCCTATAATTCACCCCTCCACTTT TRBV5-1 NA TRBJ1-6 few